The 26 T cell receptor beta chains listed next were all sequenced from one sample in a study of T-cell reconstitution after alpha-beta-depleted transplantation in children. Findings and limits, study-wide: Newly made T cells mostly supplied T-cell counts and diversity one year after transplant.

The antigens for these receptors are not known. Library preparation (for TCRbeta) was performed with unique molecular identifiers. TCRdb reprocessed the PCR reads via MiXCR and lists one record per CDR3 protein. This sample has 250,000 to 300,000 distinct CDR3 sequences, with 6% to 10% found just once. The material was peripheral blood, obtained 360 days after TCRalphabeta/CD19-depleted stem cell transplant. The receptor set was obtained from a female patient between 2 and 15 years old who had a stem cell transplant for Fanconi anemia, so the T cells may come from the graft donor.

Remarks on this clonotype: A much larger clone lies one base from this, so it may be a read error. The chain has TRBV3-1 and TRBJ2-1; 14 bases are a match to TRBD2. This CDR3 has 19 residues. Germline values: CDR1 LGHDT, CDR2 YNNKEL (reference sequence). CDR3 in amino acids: CACSKTGLAGASSYNEQFF. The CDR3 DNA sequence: TGTGCCTGCAGCAAGACGGGACTAGCGGGGGCCAGCTCCTACAATGAGCAGTTCTTC.

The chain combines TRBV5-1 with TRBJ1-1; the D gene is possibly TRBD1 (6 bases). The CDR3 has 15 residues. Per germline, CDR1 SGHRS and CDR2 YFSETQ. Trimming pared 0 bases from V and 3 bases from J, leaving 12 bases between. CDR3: CASSLAGGRDTEAFF. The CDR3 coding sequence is TGCGCCAGCAGCTTGGCCGGGGGCCGGGACACTGAAGCTTTCTTT.

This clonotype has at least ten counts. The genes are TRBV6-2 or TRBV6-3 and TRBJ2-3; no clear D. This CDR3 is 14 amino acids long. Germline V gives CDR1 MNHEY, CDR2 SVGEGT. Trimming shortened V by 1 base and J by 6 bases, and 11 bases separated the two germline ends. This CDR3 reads CASSYLRPADTQYF. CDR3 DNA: TGTGCCAGCAGTTACTTACGGCCGGCGGATACGCAGTATTTT.

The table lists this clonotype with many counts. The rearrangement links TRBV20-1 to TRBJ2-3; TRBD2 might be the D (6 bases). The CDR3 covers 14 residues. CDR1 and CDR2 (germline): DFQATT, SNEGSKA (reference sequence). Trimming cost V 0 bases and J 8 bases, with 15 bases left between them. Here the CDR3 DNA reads TGCAGTGCTAGAGATAGGGCGGGGCTTTTTACGCAGTATTTT. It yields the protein CSARDRAGLFTQYF.

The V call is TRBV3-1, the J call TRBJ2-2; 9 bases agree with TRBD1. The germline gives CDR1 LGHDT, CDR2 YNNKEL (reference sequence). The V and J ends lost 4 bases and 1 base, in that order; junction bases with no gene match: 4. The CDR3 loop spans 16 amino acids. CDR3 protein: CASSLRTGVNTGELFF. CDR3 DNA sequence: TGTGCCAGCAGCCTAAGGACAGGGGTGAACACCGGGGAGCTGTTTTTT.

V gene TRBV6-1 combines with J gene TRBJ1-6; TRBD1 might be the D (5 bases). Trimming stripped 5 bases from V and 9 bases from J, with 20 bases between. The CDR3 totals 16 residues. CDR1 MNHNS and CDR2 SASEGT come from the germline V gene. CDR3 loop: CASSLRGLGRGSPLHF. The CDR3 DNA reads TGTGCCAGCAGTCTAAGGGGTTTGGGGCGGGGTTCACCCCTCCACTTT.

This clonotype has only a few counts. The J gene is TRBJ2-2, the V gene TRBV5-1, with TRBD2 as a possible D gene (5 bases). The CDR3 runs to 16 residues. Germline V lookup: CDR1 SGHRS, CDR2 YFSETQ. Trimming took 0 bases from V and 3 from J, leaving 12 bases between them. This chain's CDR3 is CASSLAGIGDTGELFF. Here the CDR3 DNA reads TGCGCCAGCAGCTTGGCGGGGATTGGGGACACCGGGGAGCTGTTTTTT.

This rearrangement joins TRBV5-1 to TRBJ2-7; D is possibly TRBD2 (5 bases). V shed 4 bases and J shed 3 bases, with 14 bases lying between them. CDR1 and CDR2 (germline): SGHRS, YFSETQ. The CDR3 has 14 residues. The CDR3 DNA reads TGCGCCAGCAGCCTGTTGGCGGGCGACTACGAGCAGTACTTC. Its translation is CASSLLAGDYEQYF.

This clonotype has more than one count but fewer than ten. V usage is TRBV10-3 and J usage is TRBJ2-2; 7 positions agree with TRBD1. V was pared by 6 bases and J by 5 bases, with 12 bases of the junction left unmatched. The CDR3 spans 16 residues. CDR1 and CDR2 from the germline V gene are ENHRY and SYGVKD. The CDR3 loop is CAIRPSGQESTGELFF. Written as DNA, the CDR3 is TGTGCCATCAGACCGTCCGGACAGGAATCTACCGGGGAGCTGTTTTTT.

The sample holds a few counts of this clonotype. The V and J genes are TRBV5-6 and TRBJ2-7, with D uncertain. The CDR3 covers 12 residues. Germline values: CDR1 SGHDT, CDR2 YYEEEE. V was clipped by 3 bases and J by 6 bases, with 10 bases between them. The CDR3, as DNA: TGTGCCAGCAGCTCGGAGAAGGTCGAGCAGTACTTC. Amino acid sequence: CASSSEKVEQYF.

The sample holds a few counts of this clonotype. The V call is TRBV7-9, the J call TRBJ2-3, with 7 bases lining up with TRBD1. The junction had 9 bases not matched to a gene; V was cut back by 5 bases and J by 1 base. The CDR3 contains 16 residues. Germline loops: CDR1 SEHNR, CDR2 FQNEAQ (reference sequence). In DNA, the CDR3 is TGTGCCAGCAGCAACAACAGGGGAGTCGGCACAGATACGCAGTATTTT. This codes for CASSNNRGVGTDTQYF.

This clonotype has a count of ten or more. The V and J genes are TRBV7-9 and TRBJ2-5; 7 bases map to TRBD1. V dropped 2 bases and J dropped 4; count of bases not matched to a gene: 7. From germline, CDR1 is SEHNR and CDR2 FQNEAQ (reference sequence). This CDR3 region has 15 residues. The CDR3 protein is CASSLYQGVSETQYF. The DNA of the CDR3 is TGTGCCAGCAGCTTATATCAGGGGGTCTCAGAGACCCAGTACTTC.

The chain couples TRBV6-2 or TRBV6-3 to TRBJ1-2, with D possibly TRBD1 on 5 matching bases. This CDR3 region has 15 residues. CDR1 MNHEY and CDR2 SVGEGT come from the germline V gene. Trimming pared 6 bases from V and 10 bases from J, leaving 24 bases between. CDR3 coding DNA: TGTGCCAGCAGCCCTACCCTCCGGCCAGGGCTGGCCTACACCTTC. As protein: CASSPTLRPGLAYTF.

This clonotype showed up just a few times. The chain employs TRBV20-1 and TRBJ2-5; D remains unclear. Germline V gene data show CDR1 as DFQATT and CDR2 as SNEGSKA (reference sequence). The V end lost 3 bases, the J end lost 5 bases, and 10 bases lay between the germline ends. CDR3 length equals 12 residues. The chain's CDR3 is CSASEAQETQYF. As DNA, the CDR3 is TGCAGTGCTAGCGAGGCACAGGAGACCCAGTACTTC.

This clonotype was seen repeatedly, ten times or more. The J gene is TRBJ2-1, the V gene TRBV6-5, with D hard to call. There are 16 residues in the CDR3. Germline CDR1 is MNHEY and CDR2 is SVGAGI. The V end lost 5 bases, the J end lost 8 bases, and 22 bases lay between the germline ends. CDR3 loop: CASSNLAFFAVDEQFF. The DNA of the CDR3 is TGTGCCAGCAGTAATTTAGCTTTTTTTGCCGTCGATGAGCAGTTCTTC.

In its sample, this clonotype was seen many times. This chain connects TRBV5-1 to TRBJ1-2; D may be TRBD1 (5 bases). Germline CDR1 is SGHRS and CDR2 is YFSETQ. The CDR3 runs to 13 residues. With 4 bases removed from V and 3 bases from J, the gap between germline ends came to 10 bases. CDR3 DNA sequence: TGCGCCAGCAGCATTGACAGCTACTATGGCTACACCTTC. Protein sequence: CASSIDSYYGYTF.

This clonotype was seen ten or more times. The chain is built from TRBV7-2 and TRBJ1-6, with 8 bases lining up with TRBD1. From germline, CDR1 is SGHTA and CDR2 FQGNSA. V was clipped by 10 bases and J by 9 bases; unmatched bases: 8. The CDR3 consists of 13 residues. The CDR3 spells CATHGQGGSPLHF. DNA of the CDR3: TGTGCCACCCATGGACAGGGAGGTTCACCCCTCCACTTT. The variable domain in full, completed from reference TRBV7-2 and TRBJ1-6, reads GAGVSQSPSNKVTEKGKDVELRCDPISGHTALYWYRQSLGQGLEFLIYFQGNSAPDKSGLPSDRFSAERTGGSVSTLTIQRTQQEDSAVYLCATHGQGGSPLHFGNGTRLTVT.

In DNA form, the CDR3 reads TGCGCCAGCAGCTTGGCTCATGCGGGGAACACTGAAGCTTTCTTT. Protein product: CASSLAHAGNTEAFF. V and J are TRBV5-1 and TRBJ1-1; D uncertain. CDR1 SGHRS and CDR2 YFSETQ come from the germline V gene. V was cut by 0 bases and J by 1 base, with 10 bases left in between. CDR3 size: 15 residues. Full variable domain (outside the CDR3, taken from reference TRBV5-1 and TRBJ1-1): KAGVTQTPRYLIKTRGQQVTLSCSPISGHRSVSWYQQTPGQGLQFLFEYFSETQRNKGNFPGRFSGRQFSNSRSEMNVSTLELGDSALYLCASSLAHAGNTEAFFGQGTRLTVV.

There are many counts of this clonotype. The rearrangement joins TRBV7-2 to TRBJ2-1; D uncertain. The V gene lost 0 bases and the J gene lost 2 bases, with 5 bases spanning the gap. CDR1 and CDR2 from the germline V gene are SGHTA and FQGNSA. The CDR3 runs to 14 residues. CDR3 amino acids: CASSLASTYNEQFF. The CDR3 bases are TGTGCCAGCAGCTTAGCGTCCACCTACAATGAGCAGTTCTTC.

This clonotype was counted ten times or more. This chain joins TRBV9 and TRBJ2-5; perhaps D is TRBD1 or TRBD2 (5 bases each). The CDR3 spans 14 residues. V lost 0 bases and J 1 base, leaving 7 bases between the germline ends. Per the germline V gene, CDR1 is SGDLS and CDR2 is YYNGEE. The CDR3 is CASSVAGLQETQYF. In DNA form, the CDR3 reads TGTGCCAGCAGCGTAGCGGGGCTCCAAGAGACCCAGTACTTC.

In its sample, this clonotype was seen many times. CDR3 sequence (DNA): TGTGCCAGCAGCTGGAGGCCGGGACATTCCCATGAGCAGTTCTTC. Protein product: CASSWRPGHSHEQFF. V gene TRBV5-8 combines with J gene TRBJ2-1, with a possible D match to TRBD1 (6 bases). The V gene lost 3 bases and the J gene lost 8 bases, with 18 bases spanning the gap. The CDR3 sequence is 15 residues long. CDR1 and CDR2 from the germline V gene are SGHTS and YDEGEE.

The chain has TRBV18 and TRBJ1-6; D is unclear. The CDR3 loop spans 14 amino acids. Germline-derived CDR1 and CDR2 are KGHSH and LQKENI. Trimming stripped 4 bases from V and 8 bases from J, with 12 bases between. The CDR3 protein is CASSQAVEDSPLHF. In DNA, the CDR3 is TGTGCCAGCTCACAGGCGGTTGAGGATTCACCCCTCCACTTT.

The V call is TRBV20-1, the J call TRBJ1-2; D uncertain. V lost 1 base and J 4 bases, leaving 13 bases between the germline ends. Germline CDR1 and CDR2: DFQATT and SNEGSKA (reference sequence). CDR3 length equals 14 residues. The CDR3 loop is CSARVAGSFYGYTF. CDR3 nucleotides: TGCAGTGCTAGAGTAGCAGGTTCCTTCTATGGCTACACCTTC.

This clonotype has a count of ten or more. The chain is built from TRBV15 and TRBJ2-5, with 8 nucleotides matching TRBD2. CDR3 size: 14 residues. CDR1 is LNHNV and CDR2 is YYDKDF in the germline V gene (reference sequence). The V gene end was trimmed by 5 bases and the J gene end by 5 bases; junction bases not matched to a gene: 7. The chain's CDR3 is CATSPGGTRETQYF. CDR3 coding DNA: TGTGCCACCAGCCCCGGGGGGACTAGGGAGACCCAGTACTTC.

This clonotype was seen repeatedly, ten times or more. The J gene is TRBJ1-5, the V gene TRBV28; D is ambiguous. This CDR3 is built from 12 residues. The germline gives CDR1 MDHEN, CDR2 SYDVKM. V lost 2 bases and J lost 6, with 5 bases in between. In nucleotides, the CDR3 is TGTGCCAGCAGTTTAAGGGCTCAGCCCCAGCATTTT. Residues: CASSLRAQPQHF.

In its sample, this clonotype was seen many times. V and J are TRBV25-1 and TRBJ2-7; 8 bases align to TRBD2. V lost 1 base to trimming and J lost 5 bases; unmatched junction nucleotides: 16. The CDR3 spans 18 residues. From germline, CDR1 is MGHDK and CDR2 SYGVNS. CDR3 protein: CASSESMAPGLVFHEQYF. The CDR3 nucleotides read TGTGCCAGCAGTGAATCCATGGCTCCGGGACTAGTATTCCACGAGCAGTACTTC.